This T cell receptor beta chain was sequenced during a study of blood T cells in healthy people across ages. PCR was performed a second time for about 7 to 12 cycles using a sample-barcoded 5' primer and a J-beta primer mix. TCRdb reprocessed the 5' RACE reads via MiXCR and lists one record per CDR3 protein. The sample includes 1,300,000 or so distinct CDR3 sequences, roughly 60% of them seen just once. As for this clonotype: Its target is not known.

About 10 milliliters of peripheral blood were drawn from each donor into EDTA-treated tubes. The CDR3 sequence is 13 residues long. Trimming left V 3 bases short and J 6 bases short, with 12 bases between. Germline CDR1 DFQATT, CDR2 SNEGSKA (reference sequence). Study-wide points: TCR beta diversity was tightly associated with the proportion of naive T cells. A greater number of naive CD4+ cells and higher diversity distinguished long-lived donors from aged donors.

The V gene is TRBV20-1, the J gene TRBJ1-5; D uncertain. The sequenced sample was blood. This receptor was identified in a man between 18 and 35 years old in good health. The CDR3 sequence: CSASPTGFQPQHF. The CDR3 nucleotides are TGCAGTGCTAGCCCTACGGGGTTTCAGCCCCAGCATTTT.